This T cell receptor (beta chain) is from a study of CD8 T cells in ankylosing spondylitis. TCRdb ran MiXCR on the 5' RACE reads and lists one entry per CDR3 protein. The table records a few hundred thousand distinct CDR3 sequences, 11% of them present only once. Germline values: CDR1 PRHDT, CDR2 FYEKMQ (reference sequence). The CDR3 covers 13 residues. V lost 6 bases and J lost 3, with 12 bases in between. This clonotype showed up many times. This sequence originates from a female donor with ankylosing spondylitis or in good health (not recorded which). The chain carries TRBV13 and TRBJ2-7, with D uncertain. Sequenced input: blood, either unsorted or a sorted T cell fraction (not recorded which). The CDR3 sequence is CASSFYSDYEQYF. The DNA for the CDR3 is TGTGCCAGCAGTTTTTACAGTGACTACGAGCAGTACTTC.